The 20 T cell receptor beta chains reported below all come from one sample, sequenced in a study of blood T cell repertoires in COVID-19. Only in-frame clones appear in the TCRdb table, and some are missing; sequencing was by immunoSEQ multiplex PCR. The table shows about 140,000 clones, with 70% to 90% occurring only once. Sequencing was done on a sample of peripheral blood. The receptor set was obtained from a woman aged 45-65 years with acute or convalescent COVID-19.

V and J are TRBV19 and TRBJ1-2; D remains unclear. The germline V and J ends were trimmed by 6 bases and 4 bases, with 15 bases remaining between them. CDR1 and CDR2 (germline): LNHDA, SQIVND (reference sequence). This CDR3 region has 14 residues. The CDR3 here is CASRTVAESYGYTF. The CDR3 DNA reads as TGTGCCAGTAGAACAGTAGCGGAGTCCTATGGCTACACCTTC.

The rearrangement uses TRBV24-1 and TRBJ1-1; D is ambiguous. This CDR3 contains 15 residues. Trimming pared 5 bases from V and 4 bases from J, leaving 16 bases between. Per germline, CDR1 KGHDR and CDR2 SFDVKD. CDR3 nucleotides: TGTGCCACCAGTGGACCCGGGCCGCGGGGCACTGAAGCTTTCTTT. This translates into CATSGPGPRGTEAFF.

The CDR3 nucleotides are TGTGCCAGCGGGACTAGCGTGTACAATGAGCAGTTCTTC. Amino acid sequence: CASGTSVYNEQFF. The rearrangement uses TRBV2 and TRBJ2-1, with TRBD2 matching over 10 bases. V shed 8 bases, J shed 4 bases, and the junction held 2 bases outside the gene matches. The CDR3 totals 13 residues. CDR1 and CDR2 (germline): SNHLY, FYNNEI.

V and J are TRBV19 and TRBJ1-5; D call uncertain. V lost 0 bases and J lost 2, with 5 bases in between. CDR1 LNHDA and CDR2 SQIVND come from the germline V gene (reference sequence). This CDR3 comprises 14 residues. Written as DNA, the CDR3 is TGTGCCAGTAGTATAGATGCGGGCAATCAGCCCCAGCATTTT. Translation: CASSIDAGNQPQHF.

The chain couples TRBV5-1 to TRBJ2-5, with 11 positions matching TRBD2. The germline V gene has CDR1 SGHRS and CDR2 YFSETQ. The CDR3 is made up of 16 amino acids. J lost 1 base, V lost 2 bases, and 4 bases had no gene match. The chain's CDR3 is CASSFNLAGGQETQYF. CDR3 DNA sequence: TGCGCCAGCAGCTTCAATCTAGCGGGGGGCCAAGAGACCCAGTACTTC.

This chain links TRBV7-2 with TRBJ2-3; TRBD2 matches at 8 bases. V was clipped by 4 bases and J by 4 bases; unmatched bases: 10. Germline CDR1 is SGHTA and CDR2 is FQGNSA. CDR3 length: 16 residues. CDR3 residues: CASSYRAGVNPDTQYF. DNA for the CDR3: TGTGCCAGCAGCTATAGAGCGGGGGTCAACCCAGATACGCAGTATTTT.

The V call is TRBV4-2, the J call TRBJ1-2, with a weak D call TRBD1 (5 bases). Deletions cut 0 bases from V and 0 bases from J, with 8 bases between. CDR3 length equals 15 residues. Per germline, CDR1 LGHNA and CDR2 YNFKEQ. CDR3 in amino acids: CASSQDTGSNYGYTF. The CDR3 region has the DNA TGTGCCAGCAGCCAAGATACAGGCTCTAACTATGGCTACACCTTC.

The V gene is TRBV4-2, the J gene TRBJ1-2; 9 bases align to TRBD1. Germline values: CDR1 LGHNA, CDR2 YNFKEQ. CDR3 length equals 13 residues. V shed 1 base, J shed 8 bases, and the junction held 2 bases outside the gene matches. CDR3 protein: CASSQGDRVGYTF. Written as DNA, the CDR3 is TGTGCCAGCAGCCAAGGGGACAGGGTGGGCTACACCTTC.

V is TRBV6-5 and J is TRBJ1-4; D gene unclear. The CDR3 spans 14 residues. Trimming took 7 bases from V and 5 from J, leaving 14 bases between them. Germline lookup yields CDR1 MNHEY and CDR2 SVGAGI. The CDR3 protein is CASTLSAGNEKLFF. In nucleotides, the CDR3 is TGTGCCAGCACCCTATCCGCGGGAAATGAAAAACTGTTTTTT.

The chain has TRBV7-2 and TRBJ1-5; 7 bases are a match to TRBD1. Germline CDR1 reads SGHTA; CDR2 reads FQGNSA. The CDR3 is 15 residues long. The J segment lost 0 bases and the V segment lost 4 bases, leaving 3 bases of the junction unmatched. The CDR3 sequence: CASSSTGYSNQPQHF. The CDR3, as DNA: TGTGCCAGCAGCTCGACAGGGTATAGCAATCAGCCCCAGCATTTT.

The chain is built from TRBV28 and TRBJ1-5, with no clear D. This CDR3 contains 11 residues. With 3 bases removed from V and 5 bases from J, the gap between germline ends came to 2 bases. Germline CDR1 reads MDHEN; CDR2 reads SYDVKM. Here the CDR3 reads CASSFDQPQHF. The CDR3 nucleotides read TGTGCCAGCAGTTTCGATCAGCCCCAGCATTTT.

The chain links TRBV7-9 to TRBJ1-3, with TRBD1 matching over 9 bases. Germline values: CDR1 SEHNR, CDR2 FQNEAQ (reference sequence). This CDR3 is 14 amino acids long. Trimming took 5 bases from V and 4 from J; bases not matched to a gene: 3. Written as DNA, the CDR3 is TGTGCCAGCAGCCCCGGGACAGGGGGAAACACCATATATTTT. Translating it yields CASSPGTGGNTIYF.

The CDR3, as DNA: TGTGCCAGTAGTAAGACAGGGACTAATGAAAAACTGTTTTTT. Translation gives CASSKTGTNEKLFF. The chain has TRBV19 and TRBJ1-4, with 7 nucleotides matching TRBD1. CDR1 is LNHDA, CDR2 SQIVND, per germline (reference sequence). The V gene end was trimmed by 4 bases and the J gene end by 2 bases; junction bases not matched to a gene: 1. CDR3 length: 14 amino acids.

The J gene is TRBJ2-2, the V gene TRBV18, with 8 positions matching TRBD1. Germline V lookup: CDR1 KGHSH, CDR2 LQKENI. The V segment lost 3 bases and the J segment 1 base; nucleotides outside the gene matches: 1. The CDR3 runs 15 residues. In DNA form, the CDR3 reads TGTGCCAGCTCACCGGGACAGGAGAACACCGGGGAGCTGTTTTTT. Its translation is CASSPGQENTGELFF.

This chain connects TRBV6-2 or TRBV6-3 to TRBJ2-1; 7 nucleotides line up with TRBD2. Germline V gives CDR1 MNHEY, CDR2 SVGEGT. This CDR3 has 14 residues. Unmatched junction bases numbered 4, after V lost 2 bases and J lost 6 bases. The CDR3 sequence: CASSYELASNEQFF. CDR3 nucleotide sequence: TGTGCCAGCAGTTACGAACTAGCGAGCAATGAGCAGTTCTTC.

The chain joins TRBV28 to TRBJ2-7, with D perhaps matching TRBD2 (7 bases). Per the germline V gene, CDR1 is MDHEN and CDR2 is SYDVKM. V was trimmed by 1 base and J by 5 bases, leaving 15 bases between them. The CDR3 runs 15 residues. In DNA form, the CDR3 reads TGTGCCAGCAGTTTATACGAGGGGGGGCAGGACGAGCAGTACTTC. Its translation: CASSLYEGGQDEQYF. The whole variable domain, remainder taken from reference TRBV28 and TRBJ2-7, is DVKVTQSSRYLVKRTGEKVFLECVQDMDHENMFWYRQDPGLGLRLIYFSYDVKMKEKGDIPEGYSVSREKKERFSLILESASTNQTSMYLCASSLYEGGQDEQYFGPGTRLTVT.

This chain uses TRBV6-5 with TRBJ1-5; 9 bases map to TRBD1. The CDR3 length is 15 residues. Germline V gives CDR1 MNHEY, CDR2 SVGAGI. V was pared by 5 bases and J by 4 bases, with 6 bases of the junction left unmatched. The CDR3 DNA follows: TGTGCCAGCAGTCGACAGGGGGTGGGAAATCAGCCCCAGCATTTT. Translated: CASSRQGVGNQPQHF.

The chain recombines TRBV10-3 with TRBJ1-2, with D hard to call. V was pared by 10 bases and J by 3 bases, with 12 bases between. The CDR3 loop spans 12 amino acids. Germline V gene sequence: CDR1 ENHRY, CDR2 SYGVKD. The CDR3 sequence: CATGAGDYGYTF. CDR3 DNA sequence: TGTGCCACCGGAGCCGGGGACTATGGCTACACCTTC.

In nucleotides, the CDR3 is TGTGCCAGCAGCCAGATACAGGGGAACTATGGCTACACCTTC. Amino acid sequence: CASSQIQGNYGYTF. This sequence joins TRBV4-2 and TRBJ1-2; 7 nucleotides match TRBD1. Germline CDR1 is LGHNA and CDR2 is YNFKEQ. This CDR3 is built from 14 residues. Unmatched junction bases numbered 3, after V lost 3 bases and J lost 2 bases.

The rearrangement joins TRBV3-1 (or the pseudogene TRBV3-2) to TRBJ2-5, with D hard to call. CDR1 is LGHDT, CDR2 YNNKEL, per germline (reference sequence). Trimming pared 0 bases from V and 5 bases from J, leaving 4 bases between. CDR3 size: 12 residues. The CDR3 nucleotides are TGTGCCAGCAGCCAAGAACTGGAGACCCAGTACTTC. This gives the protein CASSQELETQYF.